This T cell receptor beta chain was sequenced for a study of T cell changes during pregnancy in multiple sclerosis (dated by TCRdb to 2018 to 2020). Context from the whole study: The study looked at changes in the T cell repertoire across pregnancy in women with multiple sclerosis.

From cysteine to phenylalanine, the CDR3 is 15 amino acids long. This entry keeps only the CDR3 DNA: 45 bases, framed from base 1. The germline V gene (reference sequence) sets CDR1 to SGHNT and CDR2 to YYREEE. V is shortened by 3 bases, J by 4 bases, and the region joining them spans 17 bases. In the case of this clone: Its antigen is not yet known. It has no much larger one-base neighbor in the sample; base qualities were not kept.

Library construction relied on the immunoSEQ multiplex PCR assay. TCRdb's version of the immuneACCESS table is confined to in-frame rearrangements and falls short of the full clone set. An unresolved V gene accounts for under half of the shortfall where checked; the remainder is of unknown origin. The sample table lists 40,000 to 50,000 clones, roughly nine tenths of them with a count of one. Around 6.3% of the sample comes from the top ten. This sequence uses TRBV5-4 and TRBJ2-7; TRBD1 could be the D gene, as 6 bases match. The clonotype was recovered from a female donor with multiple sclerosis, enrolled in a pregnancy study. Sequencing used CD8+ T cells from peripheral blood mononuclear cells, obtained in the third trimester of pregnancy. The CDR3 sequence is CASSSMTGMKYEQYF. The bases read TGTGCCAGCAGCTCGATGACAGGAATGAAATACGAGCAGTACTTC.